The 31 T cell receptor beta chains below come from one sample, sequenced in a study of T-cell reconstitution after alpha-beta-depleted transplantation in children. Molecular barcoding with unique molecular identifiers was used for the TCRbeta library. TCRdb independently ran MiXCR on the PCR reads; one entry per CDR3 protein. The table shows approximately 290,000 distinct CDR3 sequences, with under 14% occurring only once. Here the sequenced sample was peripheral blood, taken 180 days after TCRalphabeta/CD19-depleted stem cell transplant. These receptors were taken from a male patient between 2 and 15 years old who had a stem cell transplant for chronic granulomatous disease, so the T cells may come from the graft donor.

At least ten counts were recorded for this clonotype. The rearrangement uses TRBV7-2 and TRBJ1-2, with 7 bases lining up with TRBD1. Trimming cost V 2 bases and J 5 bases; bases outside gene matches: 8. The CDR3 has 15 amino acids. CDR1 SGHTA and CDR2 FQGNSA come from the germline V gene. The CDR3 loop reads CASSLSNRGQYGYTF. The DNA of the CDR3 is TGTGCCAGCAGCTTAAGCAACAGGGGACAATATGGCTACACCTTC.

Here the CDR3 reads CSAASPGQGGGEQYF. CDR3 nucleotide sequence: TGCAGCGCCGCCAGCCCGGGACAGGGAGGTGGCGAGCAGTACTTC. The chain has TRBV29-1 and TRBJ2-7; 9 bases align to TRBD1. The CDR3 contains 15 residues. V shed 7 bases and J 6 bases; nucleotides not matched to a gene: 16. Looked up from germline, CDR1 is SQVTM and CDR2 is ANQGSEA.

As regards this clonotype: Possible read error: a much larger clone is one base away. The chain combines TRBV9 with TRBJ2-1, with 9 bases lining up with TRBD1. The CDR3 contains 16 residues. V dropped 3 bases and J dropped 7; count of bases not matched to a gene: 11. Germline values: CDR1 SGDLS, CDR2 YYNGEE. The CDR3 protein is CASSALPGQGVNEQFF. CDR3 nucleotide sequence: TGTGCCAGCAGCGCCCTACCGGGACAGGGTGTAAATGAGCAGTTCTTC.

The table lists this clonotype with many counts. This chain's CDR3 is CSVALRGSIGYYYEQYF. CDR3 nucleotide sequence: TGCAGCGTTGCCTTGCGGGGCTCGATCGGCTACTACTACGAGCAGTACTTC. The chain has TRBV29-1 and TRBJ2-7, with a weak D call TRBD2 (6 bases). CDR1 is SQVTM, CDR2 ANQGSEA, per germline. The CDR3 loop spans 17 amino acids. Trimming took 4 bases from V and 3 from J, leaving 25 bases between them.

This clonotype was counted ten times or more. This chain links TRBV9 with TRBJ2-1, with 10 bases that match TRBD2. V lost 1 base and J lost 1; bases outside the gene matches: 8. Germline CDR1 SGDLS, CDR2 YYNGEE. The length of the CDR3 is 18 residues. The CDR3 reads CASSVSGASGGSYNEQFF. The CDR3 DNA sequence: TGTGCCAGCAGCGTATCTGGGGCTAGCGGGGGTTCCTACAATGAGCAGTTCTTC. The entire variable domain, with the rest obtained from reference TRBV9 and TRBJ2-1, is as follows: DSGVTQTPKHLITATGQRVTLRCSPRSGDLSVYWYQQSLDQGLQFLIQYYNGEERAKGNILERFSAQQFPDLHSELNLSSLELGDSALYFCASSVSGASGGSYNEQFFGPGTRLTVL.

This clonotype appeared many times. V usage is TRBV4-1 and J usage is TRBJ2-5; 15 positions agree with TRBD2. J gave up 2 bases and V 1 base, and 2 bases lay outside the gene matches. The CDR3 covers 17 residues. Germline CDR1 MGHRA, CDR2 YSYEKL. CDR3 in amino acids: CASSQVGLAGGQETQYF. The CDR3 DNA is TGCGCCAGCAGCCAAGTGGGACTAGCGGGGGGACAAGAGACCCAGTACTTC.

This clonotype came up many times. The V call is TRBV15, the J call TRBJ2-1; TRBD1 might be the D (6 bases). V was shortened by 0 bases and J by 4 bases, with 22 bases between the two germline ends. Germline V gene sequence: CDR1 LNHNV, CDR2 YYDKDF (reference sequence). This CDR3 has 19 residues. The chain's CDR3 is CATSRDREVVTGPYNEQFF. The CDR3 region has the DNA TGTGCCACCAGCAGAGATCGTGAGGTCGTTACAGGGCCATACAATGAGCAGTTCTTC.

This clonotype showed up many times. J is TRBJ2-1 and V is TRBV6-1; TRBD2 aligns across 12 bases. The CDR3 has 15 amino acids. V dropped 2 bases and J dropped 4; count of bases not matched to a gene: 0. CDR1 and CDR2 (germline): MNHNS, SASEGT. CDR3 bases: TGTGCCAGCAGTGAACTAGCGGGAGGGTACAATGAGCAGTTCTTC. Translation: CASSELAGGYNEQFF.

For this clonotype: One end of the junction fails to match germline, which may point to a read error. This chain joins TRBV29-1 and TRBJ2-4; the D is unclear. The CDR3 totals 14 residues. Germline CDR1 and CDR2: SQVTM and ANQGSEA. CDR3 sequence: CCVASRLAKNIQYF. Here the CDR3 DNA reads TGCTGCGTTGCATCCAGACTAGCCAAAAACATTCAGTACTTC.

The chain uses TRBV4-2 and TRBJ2-1; 7 nucleotides agree with TRBD1. The CDR3 has 14 amino acids. Germline CDR1 reads LGHNA; CDR2 reads YNFKEQ. Losses at the gene ends were 2 bases for V and 5 bases for J; bases not matched to a gene: 3. CDR3 residues: CASSQQGTDNEQFF. CDR3 in DNA: TGTGCCAGCAGCCAACAAGGGACAGACAATGAGCAGTTCTTC.

This clonotype was seen repeatedly, ten times or more. CDR3 protein: CASSQPGLAGGWVNEQFF. CDR3 nucleotide sequence: TGTGCCAGCAGTCAACCGGGACTAGCGGGCGGCTGGGTAAATGAGCAGTTCTTC. The V and J genes are TRBV28 and TRBJ2-1; 12 bases line up with TRBD2. The length of the CDR3 is 18 residues. The trim removed 5 bases at V and 7 bases at J, leaving 15 bases unmatched. The germline CDR1 and CDR2 sequences are MDHEN and SYDVKM.

This clonotype was seen ten or more times. The chain employs TRBV20-1 and TRBJ2-3, with 8 bases aligning to TRBD1. Looked up from germline, CDR1 is DFQATT and CDR2 is SNEGSKA (reference sequence). The V gene end was trimmed by 6 bases and the J gene end by 2 bases; junction bases not matched to a gene: 13. This CDR3 has 16 amino acids. CDR3: CSADRGYAGDTDTQYF. CDR3 bases: TGCAGTGCAGACAGGGGCTACGCAGGGGACACAGATACGCAGTATTTT.

This clonotype was counted many times. The chain carries TRBV18 and TRBJ1-6; possible D gene TRBD1, 6 bases. Germline lookup yields CDR1 KGHSH and CDR2 LQKENI. The V and J ends lost 1 base and 10 bases respectively, with 14 bases between them. CDR3 length equals 15 residues. The CDR3: CASSPLEGQRSPLHF. DNA of the CDR3: TGTGCCAGCTCACCACTTGAGGGACAAAGGTCACCCCTCCACTTT.

J is TRBJ1-2 and V is TRBV11-2; tentative D call: TRBD1 (6 bases). The CDR3 contains 15 residues. V lost 2 bases and J lost 4, with 14 bases in between. The germline V gene encodes CDR1 SGHAT and CDR2 FQNNGV. The CDR3 reads CASSLRQGLSYGYTF. In DNA, the CDR3 is TGTGCCAGCAGCTTAAGGCAGGGGCTGAGCTATGGCTACACCTTC.

This clonotype occurred many times. The rearrangement uses TRBV12-3 or TRBV12-4 and TRBJ2-5; TRBD1 matches at 8 bases. The CDR3 runs 15 residues. V dropped 6 bases and J dropped 7; count of bases not matched to a gene: 13. The CDR3 DNA follows: TGTGCCAGCAGCCCACAGGGGACAGGCACACGGACCCAGTACTTC. Amino acid sequence: CASSPQGTGTRTQYF.

The sample holds many counts of this clonotype. The gene calls are TRBV28 and TRBJ2-7; TRBD2 matches at 12 bases. J was trimmed by 3 bases and V by 5 bases; bases with no gene match: 17. In germline, CDR1 is MDHEN, CDR2 SYDVKM. The CDR3 is 19 amino acids. The CDR3 DNA sequence: TGTGCCAGCAGTACCTCGACTAGCGGGGGTCCCCTCCTCTTCTACGAGCAGTACTTC. Its protein is CASSTSTSGGPLLFYEQYF. The full variable domain, its missing parts supplied by reference TRBV28 and TRBJ2-7, is DVKVTQSSRYLVKRTGEKVFLECVQDMDHENMFWYRQDPGLGLRLIYFSYDVKMKEKGDIPEGYSVSREKKERFSLILESASTNQTSMYLCASSTSTSGGPLLFYEQYFGPGTRLTVT.

This clonotype was counted between two and nine times. V gene TRBV5-4 combines with J gene TRBJ2-3; D may be TRBD1 or TRBD2 (5 bases each). This CDR3 spans 16 amino acids. The V and J ends lost 0 bases and 6 bases respectively, with 17 bases between them. Germline V gene lookup returns CDR1 SGHNT and CDR2 YYREEE (reference sequence). Written as DNA, the CDR3 is TGTGCCAGCAGCTTGGCGGGGAAGAGGGACCGGGATACGCAGTATTTT. It encodes CASSLAGKRDRDTQYF.

The genes are TRBV12-3 or TRBV12-4 and TRBJ2-7; the match to TRBD1 covers 8 bases. The V segment lost 8 bases and the J segment 5 bases; nucleotides outside the gene matches: 11. The CDR3 spans 14 residues. The CDR3 sequence is CASSQDRVSHEQYF. CDR3 DNA sequence: TGTGCCAGCTCTCAGGACAGGGTTTCCCACGAGCAGTACTTC.

This clonotype was detected ten times or more. V usage is TRBV7-6 and J usage is TRBJ2-1, with 14 positions matching TRBD2. This CDR3 has 16 residues. Germline V CDR1 and CDR2: SGHVS, FNYEAQ. The J segment lost 6 bases and the V segment lost 1 base, leaving 2 bases of the junction unmatched. CDR3 nucleotide sequence: TGTGCCAGCAGCTTAGAGGGACTAGCGGGAGCCAATGAGCAGTTCTTC. Protein sequence: CASSLEGLAGANEQFF.

This clonotype came up many times. The chain employs TRBV20-1 and TRBJ2-5; D unclear. CDR1 and CDR2 (germline): DFQATT, SNEGSKA (reference sequence). This CDR3 has 13 amino acids. V lost 3 bases, J lost 4 bases, and 12 bases lay in between. The CDR3 sequence is CSARVVVGETQYF. The CDR3 nucleotides are TGCAGTGCTAGGGTCGTGGTAGGAGAGACCCAGTACTTC.

This clonotype was recorded at least ten times. The rearrangement uses TRBV7-6 and TRBJ2-7; weak D call: TRBD1 (5 bases). The germline CDR1 and CDR2 sequences are SGHVS and FNYEAQ. The CDR3 totals 16 residues. V lost 2 bases to trimming and J lost 7 bases, with 21 bases between them. The CDR3 sequence: CASSLPTKQGLREQYF. CDR3 in DNA: TGTGCCAGCAGCTTACCCACTAAGCAGGGTTTAAGGGAGCAGTACTTC.

This clonotype was detected many times. The chain carries TRBV20-1 and TRBJ2-7, with 10 positions matching TRBD2. The germline V gene encodes CDR1 DFQATT and CDR2 SNEGSKA (reference sequence). V shed 2 bases, J shed 3 bases, and the junction held 10 bases outside the gene matches. CDR3 size: 16 residues. In DNA form, the CDR3 reads TGCAGTGCTAGAATCGTAGCGGGAGGTGACTTCTACGAGCAGTACTTC. This codes for CSARIVAGGDFYEQYF.

This clonotype was recorded many times. V is TRBV20-1 and J is TRBJ1-2; no clear D gene. The CDR3 spans 11 residues. Looked up from germline, CDR1 is DFQATT and CDR2 is SNEGSKA (reference sequence). Trimming cost V 1 base and J 6 bases, with 6 bases left between them. CDR3 DNA sequence: TGCAGTGCTAGAGCGAAAGATGGCTACACCTTC. Amino acids: CSARAKDGYTF.

The genes are TRBV6-1 and TRBJ1-4; D uncertain. The germline V gene has CDR1 MNHNS and CDR2 SASEGT. This CDR3 is 11 amino acids long. V lost 6 bases and J 12 bases, leaving 11 bases between the germline ends. The CDR3 loop is CASSPESELFF. The CDR3 DNA follows: TGTGCCAGCAGCCCCGAGTCGGAACTGTTTTTT.

This clonotype was counted many times. The chain carries TRBV5-1 and TRBJ2-1; TRBD2 matches 8 bases. V lost 4 bases and J lost 9; bases outside the gene matches: 21. The CDR3 sequence is 18 residues long. Germline V gives CDR1 SGHRS, CDR2 YFSETQ. DNA of the CDR3: TGCGCCAGCAGCCCGCTAGGCGGGCTAGCGGGCCTCCCCGGTGAGCAGTTCTTC. Protein sequence: CASSPLGGLAGLPGEQFF.

This clonotype was seen many times. The chain links TRBV7-2 to TRBJ1-2; 8 nucleotides match TRBD1. Trimming cost V 5 bases and J 7 bases; bases outside gene matches: 9. Germline CDR1 is SGHTA and CDR2 is FQGNSA. The length of the CDR3 is 14 residues. The CDR3 here is CASSHRTGQSGYTF. CDR3 sequence (DNA): TGTGCCAGCAGCCACAGGACAGGGCAGAGTGGCTACACCTTC.

Note on this clonotype: A much larger clone differs from this one at a single base, so this may be a read error. This sequence joins TRBV29-1 and TRBJ2-1; D ambiguous. Trimming left V 5 bases short and J 7 bases short, with 15 bases between. CDR1 SQVTM and CDR2 ANQGSEA come from the germline V gene. The CDR3 extends over 13 amino acids. CDR3 protein: CSVLDFSKNEQFF. The CDR3, as DNA: TGCAGCGTTTTAGACTTTTCGAAAAATGAGCAGTTCTTC.

Many counts were recorded for this clonotype. The rearrangement joins TRBV6-5 to TRBJ1-1; 10 bases agree with TRBD1. Germline lookup yields CDR1 MNHEY and CDR2 SVGAGI. The trim removed 2 bases at V and 6 bases at J, leaving 9 bases unmatched. This CDR3 comprises 16 residues. This CDR3 reads CASSYVRDRGYAEAFF. The DNA of the CDR3 is TGTGCCAGCAGTTACGTGCGGGACAGGGGATACGCTGAAGCTTTCTTT.

This clonotype appeared many times. This chain links TRBV28 with TRBJ2-7, with D hard to call. This CDR3 is 15 amino acids long. Trimming shortened V by 3 bases and J by 0 bases, and 12 bases separated the two germline ends. Germline CDR1 is MDHEN and CDR2 is SYDVKM. CDR3 nucleotide sequence: TGTGCCAGCAGTTTGGGCGGAACCCTCTCCTACGAGCAGTACTTC. Translation gives CASSLGGTLSYEQYF. The entire variable domain, with the rest obtained from reference TRBV28 and TRBJ2-7, is as follows: DVKVTQSSRYLVKRTGEKVFLECVQDMDHENMFWYRQDPGLGLRLIYFSYDVKMKEKGDIPEGYSVSREKKERFSLILESASTNQTSMYLCASSLGGTLSYEQYFGPGTRLTVT.

Ten or more counts support this clonotype. The chain combines TRBV12-3 or TRBV12-4 with TRBJ1-3, with D perhaps TRBD1 (5 bases). The V end was cut by 8 bases, the J end by 0 bases, with 11 bases between. The CDR3 loop spans 14 amino acids. The CDR3 sequence: CASRGEFSGNTIYF. The CDR3 DNA reads as TGTGCCAGCCGAGGGGAATTCTCTGGAAACACCATATATTTT.

This clonotype was counted only a few times. The chain carries TRBV12-3 or TRBV12-4 and TRBJ2-7; 9 bases match TRBD1. The CDR3 sequence is 15 residues long. V dropped 4 bases and J dropped 0; count of bases not matched to a gene: 4. CDR3 region: CASSYPQGASYEQYF. The CDR3 DNA reads as TGTGCCAGCAGTTACCCACAGGGGGCCTCCTACGAGCAGTACTTC.